The T cell receptor (beta chain) described here comes from a study of T cell responses to AZD1222 COVID-19 vaccine. Whole-study findings and limits: Along spike, vaccine-associated CD4 TCRs were found throughout, with dominance at 160-218 and 743-854. Donors were largely white British and mainly female; clonal diversity was possibly underestimated. Seropositive status at baseline applied to only 6 or 7 AZD1222 recipients. Without day 14 samples, only post-peak T cell repertoires were studied.

Regarding this clone: Its antigen is undetermined.

The protocol was immunoSEQ multiplex PCR, while the TCRdb copy is restricted to in-frame clones and leaves out a portion. The data contain about 140,000 clones, around 90% of them seen just once; the ten biggest clones take up around 3%. Germline lookup yields CDR1 LGHNA and CDR2 YNFKEQ. Trimming removed 0 bases at V and 4 bases at J, with 12 bases between. This CDR3 has 15 residues. The chain uses TRBV4-2 and TRBJ1-2; unclear D gene. Sequenced material: peripheral blood, taken 28 days after the second AZD1222 dose. The clonotype originates from an adult who received the AZD1222 COVID-19 vaccine. The CDR3, as DNA: TGTGCCAGCAGCCAAGATTTAGGCGGAAGCTATGGCTACACCTTC. This gives the protein CASSQDLGGSYGYTF.